The 28 T cell receptor beta chains listed next were all sequenced from one sample in a study of long-term antiretroviral therapy in people with HIV (dated by TCRdb to the early 2020s). Sequencing of the TRB variable region was done with the immunoSEQ hsTCRB v3.0 assay at survey level resolution. TCRdb holds this immuneACCESS table with in-frame rearrangements only. Some clones are missing; in checked studies, unresolved V genes explain under half, and the rest has no known cause. For this sample the table gives approximately 34,000 clones, of which 80% to 85% were detected only once. The ten largest clones add up to less than 8% of the sample. The specimen comprised unsorted PBMCs, sampled 1 year after starting antiretroviral therapy. These receptors were taken from a man between 18 and 29 years old with HIV.

This clone was observed a single time. The chain recombines TRBV7-6 with TRBJ1-6; no firm D call. Germline CDR1 reads SGHVS; CDR2 reads FNYEAQ. With 0 bases removed from V and 6 bases from J, the gap between germline ends came to 18 bases. The CDR3 is 18 residues long. The CDR3 sequence is CASSLARSNRRINSPLHF. CDR3 nucleotide sequence: TGTGCCAGCAGCTTAGCGCGGAGTAACCGCCGGATTAATTCACCCCTCCACTTT.

This clone was seen a handful of times. The gene calls are TRBV18 and TRBJ2-7; D is perhaps TRBD1 (6 bases). Germline lookup yields CDR1 KGHSH and CDR2 LQKENI. The CDR3 is made up of 13 amino acids. Trimming left V 4 bases short and J 3 bases short, with 10 bases between. The CDR3 reads CASSQDSFYEQYF. The CDR3 DNA sequence: TGTGCCAGCTCACAGGACAGTTTCTACGAGCAGTACTTC.

The genes are TRBV11-3 and TRBJ2-2; D not certain. Trimming removed 6 bases at V and 1 base at J, with 12 bases between. The CDR3 runs to 15 residues. Germline V gene data show CDR1 as SGHNT and CDR2 as YENEEA. The CDR3 bases are TGTGCCAGCAGTCGAACGGGTCTGAACACCGGGGAGCTGTTTTTT. The encoded protein is CASSRTGLNTGELFF.

The rearrangement uses TRBV27 and TRBJ1-3; no firm D call. The CDR3 sequence is 15 residues long. Looked up from germline, CDR1 is MNHEY and CDR2 is SMNVEV (reference sequence). Trimming stripped 0 bases from V and 0 bases from J, with 6 bases between. The CDR3 region has the DNA TGTGCCAGCAGTTTATCGGCCTACTCTGGAAACACCATATATTTT. Protein product: CASSLSAYSGNTIYF.

This chain joins TRBV19 and TRBJ2-1; 13 nucleotides align to TRBD2. Germline-derived CDR1 and CDR2 are LNHDA and SQIVND (reference sequence). J lost 4 bases, V lost 5 bases, and 8 bases had no gene match. The CDR3 consists of 17 residues. The chain's CDR3 is CASSLGTSGNPYNEQFF. The CDR3 nucleotides read TGTGCCAGTAGTCTCGGGACTAGCGGGAATCCTTACAATGAGCAGTTCTTC.

The chain recombines TRBV2 with TRBJ2-5; D perhaps matches TRBD1 (6 bases). V was clipped by 4 bases and J by 3 bases, with 15 bases between them. Germline values: CDR1 SNHLY, CDR2 FYNNEI. This CDR3 has 15 residues. The CDR3 DNA is TGTGCCAGCAGTGTAATACAGGGTACTGAAGAGACCCAGTACTTC. This sequence encodes CASSVIQGTEETQYF.

This chain joins TRBV19 and TRBJ2-7; TRBD1 matches at 8 bases. V gave up 5 bases and J gave up 4 bases; unmatched junction bases: 4. The CDR3 consists of 13 residues. CDR1 and CDR2 from the germline V gene are LNHDA and SQIVND (reference sequence). CDR3 DNA: TGTGCCAGTAGTCCCCGACAGGGGTACGAGCAGTACTTC. Residues: CASSPRQGYEQYF.

The chain joins TRBV19 to TRBJ1-1; D uncertain. With 4 bases removed from V and 4 bases from J, the gap between germline ends came to 13 bases. The CDR3 consists of 14 residues. CDR1 LNHDA and CDR2 SQIVND come from the germline V gene (reference sequence). The CDR3 protein is CASSKFEGPTEAFF. The CDR3 DNA sequence: TGTGCCAGTAGTAAATTTGAGGGCCCCACTGAAGCTTTCTTT.

This chain joins TRBV21-1 and TRBJ1-1. TRBV21-1 is labeled a pseudogene. CDR3 length equals 12 residues. The chain's CDR3 is CASSKGDQEAFF. In nucleotides, the CDR3 is TGTGCCAGCAGCAAAGGGGATCAGGAAGCTTTCTTT.

The rearrangement joins TRBV6-1 to TRBJ2-1; 12 bases match TRBD2. Germline CDR1 is MNHNS and CDR2 is SASEGT. The CDR3 consists of 15 residues. Germline trimming cut 0 bases from V and 7 bases from J; bases unmatched to any gene: 1. CDR3 region: CASSEATSGGNEQFF. The CDR3 bases are TGTGCCAGCAGTGAAGCTACTAGCGGGGGGAATGAGCAGTTCTTC.

V is TRBV19 and J is TRBJ2-7; 9 bases are a match to TRBD1. The V and J ends lost 8 bases and 7 bases, in that order; junction bases with no gene match: 18. Per the germline V gene, CDR1 is LNHDA and CDR2 is SQIVND (reference sequence). The length of the CDR3 is 16 residues. The CDR3 region has the DNA TGTGCCAGTTCTCTCATCCGGGACAGGGTGTTTGGGGAGCAGTACTTC. It specifies CASSLIRDRVFGEQYF.

The chain is built from TRBV7-9 and TRBJ1-3; D perhaps matches TRBD1 (5 bases). CDR3 length: 14 amino acids. Trimming stripped 2 bases from V and 4 bases from J, with 9 bases between. Germline CDR1 SEHNR, CDR2 FQNEAQ (reference sequence). CDR3 sequence reads: CASSLIGVGNTIYF. The CDR3 DNA follows: TGTGCCAGCAGCTTAATAGGGGTGGGAAACACCATATATTTT.

A word on this clone: An end of the junction does not agree with germline; a read error may underlie this. The J gene is TRBJ2-7, the V gene TRBV27, with D possibly matching TRBD2 (6 bases). Germline CDR1 is MNHEY and CDR2 is SMNVEV (reference sequence). This CDR3 has 15 residues. The CDR3 coding sequence is TGTGCCAGCAGCTTATCGAGGGAGGCGGCCTACGAGCAGTACTTC. Translating it yields CASSLSREAAYEQYF.

This chain links TRBV6-5 with TRBJ2-1, with 7 bases lining up with TRBD2. V lost 2 bases, J lost 3 bases, and 1 base stayed unmatched. The CDR3 is 14 residues long. Germline V CDR1 and CDR2: MNHEY, SVGAGI. CDR3: CASSYGEGYNEQFF. In DNA, the CDR3 is TGTGCCAGCAGTTACGGGGAGGGCTACAATGAGCAGTTCTTC.

The chain uses TRBV7-7 and TRBJ1-1; D not certain. Per germline, CDR1 SSHAT and CDR2 FNYEAQ (reference sequence). The ends were cut back, 5 bases at V and 4 bases at J, with 11 bases in the middle. The CDR3 runs to 13 residues. This chain's CDR3 is CASSPGQGTEAFF. The DNA for the CDR3 is TGTGCCAGCAGCCCGGGCCAAGGCACTGAAGCTTTCTTT.

The chain links TRBV5-1 to TRBJ1-1; D remains unclear. Per the germline V gene, CDR1 is SGHRS and CDR2 is YFSETQ. The CDR3 spans 15 residues. V was cut by 1 base and J by 1 base, with 11 bases left in between. The CDR3 is CASSLIVGPNTEAFF. In DNA, the CDR3 is TGCGCCAGCAGCTTGATAGTGGGCCCGAACACTGAAGCTTTCTTT.

This clone was detected once. This chain's CDR3 is CASSLTGGVAPEAFF. The CDR3 DNA is TGTGCCAGCAGTTTAACTGGGGGCGTCGCACCAGAAGCTTTCTTT. The J gene is TRBJ1-1, the V gene TRBV27; possibly TRBD1 for D (6 bases). The CDR3 is 15 amino acids. Germline CDR1 MNHEY, CDR2 SMNVEV (reference sequence). Trimming removed 2 bases from V and 8 bases from J, with 18 bases in between.

CDR3 protein: CASSKVGRTVTYEQYF. DNA for the CDR3: TGTGCCAGCAGCAAAGTCGGCAGGACAGTTACCTACGAGCAGTACTTC. The chain employs TRBV21-1 and TRBJ2-5; the table's D call of TRBD1 was not tested on the DNA. The DNA end lines up better with TRBJ2-7; the J call may be wrong. TRBV21-1 corresponds to a pseudogene. The CDR3 contains 16 residues.

The chain joins TRBV7-2 to TRBJ1-3; D may be TRBD1 (5 bases). Trimming pared 3 bases from V and 3 bases from J, leaving 15 bases between. Germline CDR1 reads SGHTA; CDR2 reads FQGNSA. The CDR3 is 16 residues long. The CDR3 sequence: CASSFTGGIGGNTIYF. For the CDR3, the DNA is TGTGCCAGCAGCTTCACTGGGGGGATCGGTGGAAACACCATATATTTT.

This chain joins TRBV5-1 and TRBJ1-4, with TRBD1 as a possible D gene (5 bases). Trimming shortened V by 0 bases and J by 7 bases, and 7 bases separated the two germline ends. CDR1 and CDR2 (germline): SGHRS, YFSETQ. This CDR3 comprises 13 residues. The CDR3 protein is CASSLGGSEKLFF. As DNA, the CDR3 is TGCGCCAGCAGCTTGGGGGGGAGTGAAAAACTGTTTTTT. Full variable domain (remainder filled in from reference TRBV5-1 and TRBJ1-4): KAGVTQTPRYLIKTRGQQVTLSCSPISGHRSVSWYQQTPGQGLQFLFEYFSETQRNKGNFPGRFSGRQFSNSRSEMNVSTLELGDSALYLCASSLGGSEKLFFGSGTQLSVL.

This clone appeared a few times. DNA for the CDR3: TGTGCCAGCAGAGGGACAGGGGGTAGGTGGGAGCAGTACTTC. Translating gives CASRGTGGRWEQYF. This chain connects TRBV27 to TRBJ2-7; TRBD1 aligns across 11 bases. This CDR3 region has 14 residues. From germline, CDR1 is MNHEY and CDR2 SMNVEV (reference sequence). The V segment lost 6 bases and the J segment 7 bases; nucleotides outside the gene matches: 8.

The chain is built from TRBV28 and TRBJ2-2; TRBD1 might be the D (6 bases). CDR1 MDHEN and CDR2 SYDVKM come from the germline V gene. The V end lost 6 bases, the J end lost 1 base, and 12 bases lay between the germline ends. This CDR3 has 15 residues. For the CDR3, the DNA is TGTGCCAGCAGCCCCACAGGGAAGAACACCGGGGAGCTGTTTTTT. It translates to CASSPTGKNTGELFF.

The rearrangement joins TRBV18 to TRBJ1-1, with no clear D. Germline CDR1 KGHSH, CDR2 LQKENI. The CDR3 consists of 12 residues. V lost 3 bases and J 10 bases, leaving 12 bases between the germline ends. Here the CDR3 reads CASSPAPLTAFF. CDR3 DNA sequence: TGTGCCAGCTCACCCGCCCCTTTGACAGCTTTCTTT.

This sequence joins TRBV28 and TRBJ1-2, with no clear D. Between the trimmed V and J ends, which lost 5 bases and 4 bases, there was a span of 11 bases. Germline values: CDR1 MDHEN, CDR2 SYDVKM. There are 13 residues in the CDR3. The CDR3 reads CASSRTVLYGYTF. CDR3 bases: TGTGCCAGCAGTCGTACAGTCCTCTATGGCTACACCTTC.

The chain combines TRBV19 with TRBJ1-4, with D perhaps TRBD1 (5 bases). Germline lookup yields CDR1 LNHDA and CDR2 SQIVND (reference sequence). CDR3 length: 15 residues. The V end lost 6 bases, the J end lost 7 bases, and 18 bases lay between the germline ends. In DNA, the CDR3 is TGTGCCAGTAGCATTAACGACAGATCGCCTGAAAAACTGTTTTTT. Its translation: CASSINDRSPEKLFF.

The chain carries TRBV2 and TRBJ2-7, with 11 bases that match TRBD2. Trimming removed 8 bases from V and 5 bases from J; junction bases left unmatched: 8. Germline CDR1 is SNHLY and CDR2 is FYNNEI. The CDR3 runs 14 residues. Here the CDR3 DNA reads TGTGCCAGCCCCAAACTAGCGGGAGCGCACGAGCAGTACTTC. It specifies CASPKLAGAHEQYF.

This chain links TRBV6-4 with TRBJ2-6; tentative D call: TRBD1 (5 bases). V lost 4 bases, J lost 4 bases, and 8 bases lay in between. From germline, CDR1 is MRHNA and CDR2 SNTAGT. CDR3 length: 14 amino acids. This CDR3 reads CASSAGYGANVLTF. CDR3 sequence (DNA): TGTGCCAGCAGTGCAGGGTACGGGGCCAACGTCCTGACTTTC.

This chain uses TRBV28 with TRBJ1-1, with D possibly matching TRBD1 (6 bases). CDR1 and CDR2 (germline): MDHEN, SYDVKM. Trimming pared 10 bases from V and 8 bases from J, leaving 17 bases between. CDR3 length: 12 amino acids. As DNA, the CDR3 is TGTGCCACCAAGGACAGCTCTTTCGAAGCTTTCTTT. Translated, it gives CATKDSSFEAFF.